These 23 T cell receptor beta chains share one sample of origin, sequenced in a study of blood T cell repertoires in COVID-19. Repertoires were generated with immunoSEQ multiplex PCR, while TCRdb's copy carries only in-frame clones and drops some. The table has 110,000 to 150,000 clones, 84% seen once. Sequencing was done on a sample of PBMCs or T cells enriched from blood (not recorded which). Source of these receptors: a man aged 35-49 years with acute COVID-19.

V gene TRBV5-5 combines with J gene TRBJ1-1; unclear D gene. CDR3 length: 15 residues. CDR1 is SGHKS, CDR2 YYEKEE, per germline (reference sequence). The V and J ends lost 1 base and 3 bases respectively, with 13 bases between them. The CDR3 region has the DNA TGTGCCAGCAGCTTGAACCACTTGAGGGACACTGAAGCTTTCTTT. Amino acid sequence: CASSLNHLRDTEAFF. Full variable domain (missing parts from reference TRBV5-5 and TRBJ1-1): DAGVTQSPTHLIKTRGQQVTLRCSPISGHKSVSWYQQVLGQGPQFIFQYYEKEERGRGNFPDRFSARQFPNYSSELNVNALLLGDSALYLCASSLNHLRDTEAFFGQGTRLTVV.

The chain combines TRBV7-2 with TRBJ1-4; no definite D call. Germline lookup yields CDR1 SGHTA and CDR2 FQGNSA. The CDR3 consists of 16 residues. V lost 2 bases and J lost 5, with 15 bases in between. The CDR3 sequence is CASSLSPSRINEKLFF. The CDR3 nucleotides are TGTGCCAGCAGCTTATCCCCAAGCAGGATAAATGAAAAACTGTTTTTT.

J is TRBJ2-1 and V is TRBV28; 7 nucleotides line up with TRBD1. Germline CDR1 MDHEN, CDR2 SYDVKM. The CDR3 is 15 residues long. V was clipped by 1 base and J by 2 bases; unmatched bases: 2. The CDR3 DNA is TGTGCCAGCAGTTTATACGGGACAGCCTACAATGAGCAGTTCTTC. It encodes CASSLYGTAYNEQFF.

The chain joins TRBV4-1 to TRBJ2-7; TRBD1 aligns across 7 bases. Germline V gives CDR1 MGHRA, CDR2 YSYEKL. CDR3 length: 16 residues. Losses at the gene ends were 5 bases for V and 7 bases for J; bases not matched to a gene: 17. The CDR3 DNA sequence: TGCGCCAGCAGCGAAGTATCTTTCGGACAGGCTGGGGAGCAGTACTTC. Protein: CASSEVSFGQAGEQYF.

In its sample, this clone was seen a few times. The V and J genes are TRBV29-1 and TRBJ2-7, with a tentative D call TRBD1 (5 bases). V was pared by 4 bases and J by 3 bases, with 13 bases between. The CDR3 length is 13 residues. Germline CDR1 and CDR2: SQVTM and ANQGSEA. The CDR3 loop reads CSVAVSRGYEQYF. DNA of the CDR3: TGCAGCGTTGCCGTTAGTAGGGGCTACGAGCAGTACTTC.

This sequence joins TRBV7-9 and TRBJ1-6, with TRBD1 matching over 8 bases. The germline V gene has CDR1 SEHNR and CDR2 FQNEAQ (reference sequence). The CDR3 is 16 amino acids. V shed 5 bases, J shed 7 bases, and the junction held 10 bases outside the gene matches. This CDR3 is CASSGSTGVQNSPLHF. The CDR3 bases are TGTGCCAGCAGCGGTTCGACAGGGGTGCAGAATTCACCCCTCCACTTT.

This clone was picked up a small number of times. The CDR3 region is CATSEGGAGGGETQYF. The CDR3 DNA reads TGTGCCACCAGTGAAGGGGGCGCCGGGGGTGGAGAGACCCAGTACTTC. V is TRBV24-1 and J is TRBJ2-5; D perhaps matches TRBD1 (7 bases). Germline values: CDR1 KGHDR, CDR2 SFDVKD. The germline V and J ends were trimmed by 4 bases and 4 bases, with 18 bases remaining between them. The CDR3 has 16 residues.

This clone was recorded a few times. The chain couples TRBV13 to TRBJ2-5; 9 bases fit TRBD2. This CDR3 comprises 16 residues. CDR1 and CDR2 from the germline V gene are PRHDT and FYEKMQ (reference sequence). V lost 4 bases, J lost 3 bases, and 9 bases stayed unmatched. CDR3 nucleotide sequence: TGTGCCAGCAGCTCATATAGACTAGCGGATGAAGAGACCCAGTACTTC. It yields the protein CASSSYRLADEETQYF.

This clone was observed a few times. The rearrangement joins TRBV6-2 or TRBV6-3 to TRBJ2-1; weak D call: TRBD1 (5 bases). Germline assignment: CDR1 MNHEY and CDR2 SVGEGT. The V and J ends lost 5 bases and 5 bases respectively, with 19 bases between them. CDR3 length equals 16 residues. The CDR3 loop is CASSLGQAGTNNEQFF. The CDR3 nucleotides read TGTGCCAGCAGTCTGGGGCAGGCAGGAACAAACAATGAGCAGTTCTTC.

The V call is TRBV24-1, the J call TRBJ2-6, with TRBD1 as a possible D gene (7 bases). The germline V gene encodes CDR1 KGHDR and CDR2 SFDVKD. CDR3 length: 15 amino acids. With 9 bases removed from V and 2 bases from J, the gap between germline ends came to 13 bases. CDR3 nucleotide sequence: TGTGCCACCGCTCAGGGGGGTACTGGGGCCAACGTCCTGACTTTC. This sequence encodes CATAQGGTGANVLTF.

This chain links TRBV27 with TRBJ2-3, with 9 bases aligning to TRBD1. The CDR3 is made up of 15 amino acids. J gave up 4 bases and V 7 bases, and 9 bases lay outside the gene matches. Per the germline V gene, CDR1 is MNHEY and CDR2 is SMNVEV (reference sequence). This CDR3 is CASKRDRVEADTQYF. The CDR3 DNA is TGTGCCAGCAAGAGGGACAGGGTCGAGGCAGATACGCAGTATTTT.

Remarks on this clone: Additional DNA sequences in this sample encode the identical CDR3. This chain connects TRBV25-1 to TRBJ2-1, with 7 bases identical to TRBD2. V gave up 2 bases and J gave up 5 bases; unmatched junction bases: 0. Germline loops: CDR1 MGHDK, CDR2 SYGVNS. The CDR3 extends over 13 amino acids. For the CDR3, the DNA is TGTGCCAGCAGTGAAGGGGGGGACAATGAGCAGTTCTTC. As protein: CASSEGGDNEQFF.

V is TRBV5-5 and J is TRBJ2-5; maybe TRBD1 (6 bases). Deletions cut 4 bases from V and 2 bases from J, with 15 bases between. CDR1 and CDR2 (germline): SGHKS, YYEKEE (reference sequence). This CDR3 has 15 residues. The CDR3 nucleotides are TGTGCCAGCAGCGTACACAGGGCCCAGCAAGAGACCCAGTACTTC. It is translated as CASSVHRAQQETQYF.

This chain connects TRBV6-6 to TRBJ2-7, with D perhaps TRBD1 (6 bases). CDR3 size: 12 residues. Trimming cost V 6 bases and J 3 bases, with 9 bases left between them. The germline V gene has CDR1 MNHNY and CDR2 SVGAGI (reference sequence). CDR3 sequence (DNA): TGTGCCAGCAGCCTACAGGGCTACGAGCAGTACTTC. Its translation is CASSLQGYEQYF.

J is TRBJ2-5 and V is TRBV6-5, with 7 bases identical to TRBD1. With 6 bases clipped from V and 2 bases from J, the junction kept 3 bases outside the gene matches. This CDR3 comprises 13 residues. Germline loops: CDR1 MNHEY, CDR2 SVGAGI. The CDR3 sequence is CASRDRDQETQYF. The CDR3 nucleotides are TGTGCCAGCAGAGACAGGGATCAAGAGACCCAGTACTTC.

The chain has TRBV30 and TRBJ1-5, with D uncertain. The CDR3 is 13 amino acids. In germline, CDR1 is GTSNPN, CDR2 SVGIG (reference sequence). V was clipped by 0 bases and J by 11 bases, with 14 bases between them. CDR3 loop: CAWSVEGSLAQHF. CDR3 coding DNA: TGTGCCTGGAGTGTAGAGGGCAGCCTAGCCCAGCATTTT.

The chain has TRBV29-1 and TRBJ2-1, with 11 bases that match TRBD2. CDR1 and CDR2 from the germline V gene are SQVTM and ANQGSEA. CDR3 size: 17 residues. Trimming cost V 3 bases and J 1 base; bases outside gene matches: 8. In DNA, the CDR3 is TGCAGCGTTGATCTTAGCGGGAGGGAAAGATCCTACAATGAGCAGTTCTTC. Residues: CSVDLSGRERSYNEQFF.

CDR3 loop: CAWQRIQGAEKLFF. DNA of the CDR3: TGTGCCTGGCAAAGAATTCAGGGGGCAGAAAAACTGTTTTTT. This chain connects TRBV30 to TRBJ1-4; TRBD1 agrees at 8 bases. In germline, CDR1 is GTSNPN, CDR2 SVGIG (reference sequence). The V segment lost 5 bases and the J segment 8 bases; nucleotides outside the gene matches: 10. This CDR3 is 14 amino acids long. Drawing the rest from reference TRBV30 and TRBJ1-4, the complete variable domain is SQTIHQWPATLVQPVGSPLSLECTVEGTSNPNLYWYRQAAGRGLQLLFYSVGIGQISSEVPQNLSASRPQDRQFILSSKKLLLSDSGFYLCAWQRIQGAEKLFFGSGTQLSVL.

The CDR3 is CASSEFFRLNTEAFF. The CDR3 bases are TGTGCCAGCAGTGAATTTTTCAGGCTAAACACTGAAGCTTTCTTT. The V call is TRBV6-1, the J call TRBJ1-1, with D unresolved. V was shortened by 2 bases and J by 2 bases, with 12 bases between the two germline ends. This CDR3 has 15 amino acids. Germline V CDR1 and CDR2: MNHNS, SASEGT.

The chain links TRBV5-1 to TRBJ1-2; 8 bases agree with TRBD1. Looked up from germline, CDR1 is SGHRS and CDR2 is YFSETQ. This CDR3 region has 17 residues. With 2 bases clipped from V and 0 bases from J, the junction kept 9 bases outside the gene matches. Here the CDR3 DNA reads TGCGCCAGCAGCTTCGGGGCAGGGGGCGCCCCTAACTATGGCTACACCTTC. Its translation: CASSFGAGGAPNYGYTF.

This rearrangement joins TRBV30 to TRBJ1-1; D is perhaps TRBD1 (6 bases). The germline gives CDR1 GTSNPN, CDR2 SVGIG (reference sequence). This CDR3 has 13 residues. V shed 1 base and J shed 2 bases, with 8 bases lying between them. CDR3 nucleotide sequence: TGTGCCTGGAGTGCAGGGGTTAACACTGAAGCTTTCTTT. Its protein product is CAWSAGVNTEAFF.

Turning to this clone: Distinct nucleotide sequences in the sample also encode this CDR3. The genes are TRBV7-9 and TRBJ1-2; D is perhaps TRBD1 (6 bases). Germline loops: CDR1 SEHNR, CDR2 FQNEAQ (reference sequence). V lost 6 bases and J lost 2, with 16 bases in between. This CDR3 has 15 amino acids. The CDR3 DNA sequence: TGTGCCAGCAGTTCCGGGACCGGGACAAACTATGGCTACACCTTC. Amino acids: CASSSGTGTNYGYTF.

This clone was seen just once. The chain recombines TRBV28 with TRBJ1-1; D possibly corresponds to TRBD1 (6 bases). The CDR3 spans 15 residues. Trimming shortened V by 6 bases and J by 0 bases, and 14 bases separated the two germline ends. Per the germline V gene, CDR1 is MDHEN and CDR2 is SYDVKM. The CDR3 region is CASRQDRHLNTEAFF. The DNA for the CDR3 is TGTGCCAGCAGACAGGACAGACACTTGAACACTGAAGCTTTCTTT. Looking up the rest from reference TRBV28 and TRBJ1-1 gives the full variable domain: DVKVTQSSRYLVKRTGEKVFLECVQDMDHENMFWYRQDPGLGLRLIYFSYDVKMKEKGDIPEGYSVSREKKERFSLILESASTNQTSMYLCASRQDRHLNTEAFFGQGTRLTVV.